This T cell receptor beta chain was captured in a study of blood T cell repertoires in COVID-19 (dated by TCRdb to the early 2020s). About the full investigation: The collaborator samples originated in the United States, Italy and Spain and spanned the acute and convalescent phases of COVID-19. The material from the prospective study consisted of cDNA or gDNA derived from T cells, B-cell-depleted T cells, or PBMCs. The dataset comprised deeply sampled blood TCRbeta repertoires from subjects exposed to, actively infected with, or recovered from COVID-19. The repertoires were released in a freely available public database intended as a resource for research on the immune response to SARS-CoV-2. The samples were drawn from the first 160 participants of the ongoing ImmuneRACE study and from 1,254 subjects provided by 6 global collaborators. The sample metadata nearly always contained a de-identified subject ID, COVID-19 status, age in years and sex. Where available, HLA class I and class II types were taken from metadata supplied by the sample provider and were not determined by assay-based typing.

One collaborating source in Seattle enrolled patients during active infection and followed them longitudinally through the course of disease. Whole blood was collected in K2EDTA tubes by collaborating institutions according to the institutions' own protocols. For TCRbeta analysis, collaborators shipped samples as frozen whole blood, isolated PBMCs, or DNA extracted from either of those sample types. The immunoSEQ Assay, a bias-controlled multiplex PCR, was used to amplify TCRbeta CDR3 regions from genomic DNA. Per the source publication's procedure: Within the assay, amplification of reference gene primers was used to estimate how many nucleated cells each sample contained. To quantify the absolute abundance of each unique TCRbeta CDR3 rearrangement, sequence reads were collapsed and filtered. For each sample, productive Simpson clonality was calculated as the square root of Simpson's diversity index across productive rearrangements. The source is immuneACCESS, and TCRdb retained only in-frame sequences with V and J called. Part of the clones is not carried over; for the studies checked, unresolved V genes explain less than half of this, and the remainder is unexplained. V, J and clone size were drawn from that table, and D and trimming were deduced from the DNA. This sample gives 430,000 or so clones in total; about 90% of them show up just once. Roughly 0.76% of the sample is in the top ten clones.

General findings and caveats noted by the study authors: Clinical and demographic metadata were provided uncurated, with the amount varying by source and participant.

Turning to this clone: Its recognized antigen is unknown. There are no base qualities to consult, and no much larger clone falls within one base.

The receptor's source is a man aged 18 to 30 with COVID-19, enrolled during active disease. The sequenced material came from peripheral blood.

The CDR3 has the sequence CASSAVPASGRTDTQYF. The nucleotides read TGCGCCAGCAGTGCGGTGCCGGCTAGCGGGAGAACAGATACGCAGTATTTT. The sequence links TRBV5-1 to TRBJ2-3, with 10 middle bases fitting TRBD2. From the germline V gene, CDR1 is SGHRS and CDR2 is YFSETQ. The CDR3 spans 17 residues, from the cysteine through the phenylalanine. The kept DNA is CDR3 alone, 51 bases in frame from the first base. Germline trimming amounts to 5 bases on V and 3 bases on J, with 12 as the count of junction bases outside the gene matches.